What follows describes a single T cell receptor (beta chain). This record belongs to a study of blood T cell repertoires in COVID-19. Overall study: Both acute and convalescent COVID-19 samples were obtained from the United States, Italy and Spain. From T cells, B-cell-depleted T cells, or PBMCs came the material, which was cDNA or gDNA.

In the study's own analysis: Amplification from reference gene primers served as the basis for estimated nucleated cell counts. Only in-frame clones appear in the TCRdb table, and some are missing; sequencing was by immunoSEQ multiplex PCR. That table gives V, J and clone size, and the DNA gave D and trimming. The sample lists 270,000 or so clones; roughly 90% were seen once. This receptor was taken from a man in his forties with acute or convalescent COVID-19. The specimen was peripheral blood.

CDR3 in amino acids: CASSKAGAGELPYEQYF. The CDR3 DNA reads TGTGCCAGCAGCAAAGCGGGGGCGGGGGAGCTCCCTTACGAGCAGTACTTC. J is TRBJ2-7 and V is TRBV21-1; the table's D call, TRBD2, has no DNA check behind it. TRBV21-1 is an annotated pseudogene. The CDR3 is 17 residues long.